The 24 T cell receptor beta chains given below trace back to one sample, sequenced in a study of CD8 T cells in Susac syndrome. The authors reverse transcribed 0.5 to 1 ug RNA with random hexamers. MiXCR, applied by TCRdb to the immunoSEQ multiplex PCR reads, yields one record per CDR3 protein. Of around 180,000 distinct CDR3 sequences detected, approximately 96% appear once; the ten largest clones hold around 0.09%. Sequences were obtained from CD4+ T cells from PBMCs. Receptors were obtained from a human donor with multiple sclerosis.

This rearrangement joins TRBV3-1 to TRBJ1-2; no definite D call. CDR1 and CDR2 (germline): LGHDT, YNNKEL (reference sequence). CDR3 length: 13 amino acids. V lost 1 base and J lost 4, with 7 bases in between. The CDR3 loop reads CASSQGGFYGYTF. The DNA of the CDR3 is TGTGCCAGCAGCCAAGGGGGTTTCTATGGCTACACCTTC.

The CDR3 bases are TGTGCCAGCAGTTTATCAGCTAACTATGGCTACACCTTC. This codes for CASSLSANYGYTF. The chain couples TRBV6-2 or TRBV6-3 to TRBJ1-2; D not resolved. Trimming stripped 4 bases from V and 0 bases from J, with 6 bases between. The germline CDR1 and CDR2 sequences are MNHEY and SVGEGT. There are 13 residues in the CDR3.

This clonotype was seen a single time. V and J are TRBV12-3 or TRBV12-4 and TRBJ1-6; D is unclear. V was trimmed by 6 bases and J by 0 bases, leaving 6 bases between them. The CDR3 spans 14 residues. DNA for the CDR3: TGTGCCAGCAGCCATAGCTCCTATAATTCACCCCTCCACTTT. This codes for CASSHSSYNSPLHF.

This chain connects TRBV7-2 to TRBJ1-1; 10 nucleotides agree with TRBD1. V trimming: 5 bases; J trimming: 4 bases; junction bases outside the gene matches: 10. The germline gives CDR1 SGHTA, CDR2 FQGNSA. The CDR3 sequence is 16 residues long. The CDR3, as DNA: TGTGCCAGCAGCCCTCAGACAGGGGGCAAGGGCACTGAAGCTTTCTTT. This gives the protein CASSPQTGGKGTEAFF.

The gene calls are TRBV27 and TRBJ2-7, with TRBD2 as a possible D gene (5 bases). V lost 4 bases and J lost 3, with 16 bases in between. Germline V CDR1 and CDR2: MNHEY, SMNVEV (reference sequence). The CDR3 runs to 15 residues. The CDR3 DNA reads TGTGCCAGCAGTTCAAGCGGTAGGACCCTCTACGAGCAGTACTTC. This gives the protein CASSSSGRTLYEQYF.

Only one count was recorded for this clonotype. The rearrangement uses TRBV18 and TRBJ2-7, with D possibly being TRBD2 (7 bases). CDR1 is KGHSH and CDR2 is LQKENI in the germline V gene. Between the trimmed V and J ends, which lost 0 bases and 7 bases, there was a span of 16 bases. The CDR3 contains 15 residues. CDR3 sequence reads: CASSPPSAGEGEQYF. The CDR3 region has the DNA TGTGCCAGCTCACCACCCTCGGCAGGGGAGGGGGAGCAGTACTTC.

The rearrangement joins TRBV15 to TRBJ2-7; no firm D call. CDR1 is LNHNV, CDR2 YYDKDF, per germline (reference sequence). V was clipped by 0 bases and J by 6 bases, with 6 bases between them. This CDR3 has 12 amino acids. CDR3 sequence: CATSRDTVEQYF. The CDR3 nucleotides read TGTGCCACCAGCAGAGATACAGTCGAGCAGTACTTC.

Worth noting for this clonotype: Without the conserved terminal phenylalanine or tryptophan, this CDR3 likely stems from a read error. The rearrangement joins TRBV4-2 to TRBJ2-7; D possibly corresponds to TRBD1 (5 bases). In germline, CDR1 is LGHNA, CDR2 YNFKEQ. V was cut by 3 bases and J by 10 bases, with 16 bases left in between. The CDR3 runs 13 residues. The CDR3 here is CASSQGQGTEQYL. CDR3 nucleotide sequence: TGTGCCAGCAGCCAGGGCCAGGGTACGGAACAGTACCTC.

The CDR3 sequence: CATSPGEFGTDTQYF. The CDR3 DNA sequence: TGTGCCACCAGTCCAGGGGAGTTTGGGACAGATACGCAGTATTTT. The rearrangement uses TRBV24-1 and TRBJ2-3; perhaps TRBD1 as D (6 bases). Germline-derived CDR1 and CDR2 are KGHDR and SFDVKD. The CDR3 sequence is 15 residues long. The V end lost 6 bases, the J end lost 3 bases, and 15 bases lay between the germline ends.

The V call is TRBV30, the J call TRBJ1-1, with D possibly being TRBD1 (5 bases). CDR1 and CDR2 from the germline V gene are GTSNPN and SVGIG (reference sequence). The ends were cut back, 7 bases at V and 4 bases at J, with 7 bases in the middle. The CDR3 has 10 residues. CDR3 sequence reads: CASQGTEAFF. As DNA, the CDR3 is TGTGCCTCCCAGGGCACTGAAGCTTTCTTT. The full variable domain, completed using reference TRBV30 and TRBJ1-1, is SQTIHQWPATLVQPVGSPLSLECTVEGTSNPNLYWYRQAAGRGLQLLFYSVGIGQISSEVPQNLSASRPQDRQFILSSKKLLLSDSGFYLCASQGTEAFFGQGTRLTVV.

The chain links TRBV27 to TRBJ1-1; D not certain. CDR3 length equals 15 residues. Trimming shortened V by 3 bases and J by 1 base, and 12 bases separated the two germline ends. Per the germline V gene, CDR1 is MNHEY and CDR2 is SMNVEV (reference sequence). The CDR3 sequence is CASSFDSPQNTEAFF. The CDR3 bases are TGTGCCAGCAGTTTCGACTCCCCTCAGAACACTGAAGCTTTCTTT.

The genes are TRBV7-9 and TRBJ2-5; D unclear. V lost 3 bases to trimming and J lost 7 bases, with 12 bases between them. CDR3 length equals 13 residues. From germline, CDR1 is SEHNR and CDR2 FQNEAQ (reference sequence). CDR3 bases: TGTGCCAGCAGCTTCGAAGTCGTCGGGACCCAGTACTTC. Its translation is CASSFEVVGTQYF.

The chain employs TRBV15 and TRBJ2-2; TRBD2 aligns across 7 bases. V lost 6 bases to trimming and J lost 4 bases; unmatched junction nucleotides: 5. There are 14 residues in the CDR3. Germline V gene sequence: CDR1 LNHNV, CDR2 YYDKDF (reference sequence). The CDR3 reads CATRAGVLTGELFF. The CDR3 DNA reads as TGTGCCACCAGGGCGGGGGTCCTCACCGGGGAGCTGTTTTTT.

This sequence joins TRBV5-6 and TRBJ2-3; TRBD2 agrees at 13 bases. Trimming cost V 5 bases and J 7 bases; bases outside gene matches: 7. The CDR3 loop spans 15 amino acids. The germline V gene has CDR1 SGHDT and CDR2 YYEEEE. The CDR3 DNA is TGTGCCAGCAGTCGACGGACTAGCGGGGGAAATACGCAGTATTTT. This encodes CASSRRTSGGNTQYF.

The rearrangement uses TRBV7-8 and TRBJ1-3; D not resolved. Trimming removed 3 bases at V and 4 bases at J, with 7 bases between. Looked up from germline, CDR1 is SGHVS and CDR2 is FQNEAQ. This CDR3 region has 13 residues. This chain's CDR3 is CASSLPVGNTIYF. DNA of the CDR3: TGTGCCAGCAGCTTGCCAGTAGGAAACACCATATATTTT. The entire variable domain, with the rest obtained from reference TRBV7-8 and TRBJ1-3, is as follows: GAGVSQSPRYKVAKRGQDVALRCDPISGHVSLFWYQQALGQGPEFLTYFQNEAQLDKSGLPSDRFFAERPEGSVSTLKIQRTQQEDSAVYLCASSLPVGNTIYFGEGSWLTVV.

The rearrangement uses TRBV20-1 and TRBJ2-7; D may match TRBD1 or TRBD2 (5 bases each). This CDR3 is built from 13 residues. Trimming pared 3 bases from V and 2 bases from J, leaving 11 bases between. CDR1 DFQATT and CDR2 SNEGSKA come from the germline V gene (reference sequence). The CDR3 here is CSARTGRAYEQYF. CDR3 nucleotides: TGCAGTGCTAGGACGGGGCGAGCCTACGAGCAGTACTTC.

V is TRBV20-1 and J is TRBJ2-3, with a possible D match to TRBD2 (7 bases). There are 16 residues in the CDR3. Germline V gene sequence: CDR1 DFQATT, CDR2 SNEGSKA (reference sequence). The V end lost 3 bases, the J end lost 2 bases, and 18 bases lay between the germline ends. The CDR3 DNA is TGCAGTGCTAGGCTTTCGGCCGGGGGGCCCACAGATACGCAGTATTTT. As protein: CSARLSAGGPTDTQYF.

CDR3 nucleotide sequence: TGTGCCAGCAGCTCAGGCGGGGGGTATTACAATGAGCAGTTCTTC. Translating gives CASSSGGGYYNEQFF. This rearrangement joins TRBV12-3 or TRBV12-4 to TRBJ2-1, with TRBD2 identical over 8 bases. This CDR3 is 15 amino acids long. V shed 6 bases, J shed 4 bases, and the junction held 8 bases outside the gene matches.

J is TRBJ2-1 and V is TRBV5-4, with D hard to call. Trimming took 0 bases from V and 1 from J, leaving 8 bases between them. The V gene's germline CDR1 is SGHNT and CDR2 YYREEE (reference sequence). The CDR3 extends over 15 amino acids. The DNA of the CDR3 is TGTGCCAGCAGCTTGGATCCCGGGTCCTACAATGAGCAGTTCTTC. Translating gives CASSLDPGSYNEQFF.

The chain is built from TRBV28 and TRBJ1-2; perhaps TRBD1 as D (5 bases). This CDR3 has 13 residues. V lost 7 bases and J 4 bases, leaving 13 bases between the germline ends. CDR1 and CDR2 from the germline V gene are MDHEN and SYDVKM. The CDR3 sequence: CASTSRQIYGYTF. CDR3 coding DNA: TGTGCCAGCACCAGTCGACAGATCTATGGCTACACCTTC.

The rearrangement joins TRBV18 to TRBJ2-7, with D perhaps TRBD1 (5 bases). CDR1 and CDR2 (germline): KGHSH, LQKENI. The CDR3 loop spans 12 amino acids. Deletions cut 6 bases from V and 3 bases from J, with 9 bases between. CDR3 sequence: CASSSTGYEQYF. In DNA form, the CDR3 reads TGTGCCAGCTCGTCCACAGGCTACGAGCAGTACTTC. The full variable domain, with the rest looked up from reference TRBV18 and TRBJ2-7, is NAGVMQNPRHLVRRRGQEARLRCSPMKGHSHVYWYRQLPEEGLKFMVYLQKENIIDESGMPKERFSAEFPKEGPSILRIQQVVRGDSAAYFCASSSTGYEQYFGPGTRLTVT.

The V gene is TRBV20-1, the J gene TRBJ2-5; TRBD2 matches at 7 bases. This CDR3 comprises 13 residues. Germline V CDR1 and CDR2: DFQATT, SNEGSKA (reference sequence). The J segment lost 3 bases and the V segment lost 3 bases, leaving 4 bases of the junction unmatched. The CDR3 loop reads CSARHSGEETQYF. CDR3 DNA sequence: TGCAGTGCTAGGCACAGCGGGGAAGAGACCCAGTACTTC.

The chain's CDR3 is CASSQSGEWGEQFF. CDR3 sequence (DNA): TGTGCCAGCAGCCAATCCGGGGAATGGGGTGAGCAGTTCTTC. The rearrangement joins TRBV4-2 to TRBJ2-1; D may be TRBD2 (5 bases). The CDR3 totals 14 residues. V dropped 2 bases and J dropped 9 bases, with 14 bases sitting between them. Germline CDR1 is LGHNA and CDR2 is YNFKEQ.

The chain couples TRBV5-1 to TRBJ2-7; 9 bases agree with TRBD2. CDR3 size: 14 residues. Germline assignment: CDR1 SGHRS and CDR2 YFSETQ. V dropped 7 bases and J dropped 3; count of bases not matched to a gene: 8. The CDR3 sequence: CASRPGLALYEQYF. The CDR3 region has the DNA TGCGCCAGCCGACCGGGACTAGCTCTCTACGAGCAGTACTTC.